Listed here are 9 T cell receptor beta chains from one sample, sequenced in a study of regulatory T cells in long-lasting Graves disease. The time point: persistent/refractory GD, antithyroid drugs over 5 years with positive TRAb. Preparation of the TCR library used RNA extracted from PBMCs. Arm-PCR of CDR3 regions and iRepertoire HTBI primers were the basis on which TCR beta libraries were built. TCRdb analysed the multiplex PCR reads with MiXCR anew, one entry per CDR3 protein. This table holds roughly 450,000 distinct CDR3 sequences, 20% to 25% found once. Sequencing used peripheral blood mononuclear cells (PBMCs), obtained when the disease was refractory, from a patient treated with antithyroid drugs. The receptors stem from a female donor with Graves disease.

The table lists this clonotype with many counts. The chain combines TRBV6-5 with TRBJ2-7; 7 bases map to TRBD2. Germline CDR1 and CDR2: MNHEY and SVGAGI. After removal of 4 bases from V and 2 bases from J, the junction contained 11 bases not matched to a gene. The CDR3 runs to 16 residues. The CDR3 region is CASSSVTAGRTYEQYF. CDR3 coding DNA: TGTGCCAGCAGTTCGGTAACAGCGGGACGAACCTACGAGCAGTACTTC.

In its sample, this clonotype was seen many times. The J gene is TRBJ1-1, the V gene TRBV20-1; D unclear. The germline gives CDR1 DFQATT, CDR2 SNEGSKA (reference sequence). Trimming cost V 6 bases and J 0 bases, with 20 bases left between them. CDR3 length equals 16 residues. The CDR3 here is CSALTIPEGLNTEAFF. CDR3 bases: TGCAGTGCGCTGACTATCCCGGAAGGTTTGAACACTGAAGCTTTCTTT.

Many counts were recorded for this clonotype. The chain recombines TRBV28 with TRBJ1-5, with a weak D call TRBD1 (6 bases). Germline V gene data show CDR1 as MDHEN and CDR2 as SYDVKM. V dropped 4 bases and J dropped 11 bases, with 18 bases sitting between them. CDR3 length: 14 amino acids. The DNA for the CDR3 is TGTGCCAGCAGTTCTTCCGACAGGCTTGAGGCCCAGCATTTT. Translated, it gives CASSSSDRLEAQHF.

This clonotype was recorded many times. CDR3 in amino acids: CASSLIGGVEQYF. The CDR3 DNA reads TGTGCCAGCAGCTTAATTGGAGGGGTCGAGCAGTACTTC. The gene calls are TRBV7-2 and TRBJ2-7, with a tentative D call TRBD2 (6 bases). The CDR3 runs 13 residues. CDR1 SGHTA and CDR2 FQGNSA come from the germline V gene. V was trimmed by 2 bases and J by 6 bases, leaving 11 bases between them.

This clonotype was picked up many times. For the CDR3, the DNA is TGTGCCAGCAAGGTCAGGGACTACGAGCAGTACTTC. Translation gives CASKVRDYEQYF. The chain links TRBV2 to TRBJ2-7; D is possibly TRBD1 (5 bases). V lost 7 bases, J lost 3 bases, and 10 bases lay in between. Germline-derived CDR1 and CDR2 are SNHLY and FYNNEI. The CDR3 runs 12 residues.

The sample holds a few counts of this clonotype. The V gene is TRBV11-3, the J gene TRBJ1-2, with D perhaps matching TRBD1 (5 bases). CDR1 SGHNT and CDR2 YENEEA come from the germline V gene. The CDR3 is 15 amino acids. The V gene lost 5 bases and the J gene lost 10 bases, with 23 bases spanning the gap. CDR3 DNA: TGTGCCAGCAGCCCGGGTTCCGCGGGGGACGGTGACTACACCTTC. Amino acids: CASSPGSAGDGDYTF.

The V call is TRBV25-1, the J call TRBJ2-2; 7 nucleotides agree with TRBD1. Germline assignment: CDR1 MGHDK and CDR2 SYGVNS. There are 16 residues in the CDR3. The junction had 7 bases not matched to a gene; V was cut back by 6 bases and J by 0 bases. The CDR3 region is CASSPLGQANTGELFF. Here the CDR3 DNA reads TGTGCCAGCAGCCCACTCGGACAGGCGAACACCGGGGAGCTGTTTTTT.

V and J are TRBV7-9 and TRBJ2-7; a weak D match, TRBD1 (5 bases). Between the trimmed V and J ends, which lost 5 bases and 3 bases, there was a span of 11 bases. Germline V gene data show CDR1 as SEHNR and CDR2 as FQNEAQ (reference sequence). The CDR3 is made up of 13 amino acids. CDR3 residues: CASSTTGNYEQYF. CDR3 DNA sequence: TGTGCCAGCAGCACCACAGGAAACTACGAGCAGTACTTC.

The chain recombines TRBV5-6 with TRBJ1-1, with D possibly being TRBD1 (6 bases). The germline V gene encodes CDR1 SGHDT and CDR2 YYEEEE. CDR3 length: 17 residues. Trimming took 3 bases from V and 1 from J, leaving 19 bases between them. CDR3 DNA sequence: TGTGCCAGCAGCTCTACCCGGACAGATCCGTCGAACACTGAAGCTTTCTTT. Protein: CASSSTRTDPSNTEAFF.